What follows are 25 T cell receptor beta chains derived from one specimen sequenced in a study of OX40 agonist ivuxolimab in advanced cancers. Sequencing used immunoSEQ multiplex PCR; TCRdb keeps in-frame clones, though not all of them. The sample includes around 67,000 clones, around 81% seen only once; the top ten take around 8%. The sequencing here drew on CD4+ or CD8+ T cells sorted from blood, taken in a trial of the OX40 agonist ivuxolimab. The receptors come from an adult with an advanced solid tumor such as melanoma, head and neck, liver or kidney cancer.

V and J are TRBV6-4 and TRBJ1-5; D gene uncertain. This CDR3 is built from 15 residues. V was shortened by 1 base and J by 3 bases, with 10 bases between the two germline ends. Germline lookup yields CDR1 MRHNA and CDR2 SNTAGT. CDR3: CASSDLGCFNQPQHF. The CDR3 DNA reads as TGTGCCAGCAGTGACTTAGGGTGTTTCAATCAGCCCCAGCATTTT.

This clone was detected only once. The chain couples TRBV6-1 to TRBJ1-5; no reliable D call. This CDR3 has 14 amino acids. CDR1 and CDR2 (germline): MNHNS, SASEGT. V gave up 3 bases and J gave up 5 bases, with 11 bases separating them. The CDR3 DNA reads TGTGCCAGCAGTGAGGCCGGATGGGATCAGCCCCAGCATTTT. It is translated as CASSEAGWDQPQHF.

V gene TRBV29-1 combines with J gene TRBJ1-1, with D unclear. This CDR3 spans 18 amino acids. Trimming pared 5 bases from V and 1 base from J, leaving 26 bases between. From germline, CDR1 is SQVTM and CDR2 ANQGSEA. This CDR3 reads CSVLDSLRRTEKNTEAFF. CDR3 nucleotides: TGCAGCGTTTTGGACTCCCTACGACGGACTGAGAAGAACACTGAAGCTTTCTTT.

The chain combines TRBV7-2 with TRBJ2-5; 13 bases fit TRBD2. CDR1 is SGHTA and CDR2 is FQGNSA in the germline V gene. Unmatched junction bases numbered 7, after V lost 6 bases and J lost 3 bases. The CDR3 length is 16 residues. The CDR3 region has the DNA TGTGCCAGCAGGGCGGGACTAGCGGGGCCCGAAGAGACCCAGTACTTC. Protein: CASRAGLAGPEETQYF.

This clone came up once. The DNA of the CDR3 is TGTGCCAGCAGCACCACTAGGGGAGAGACCCAGTACTTC. Translation gives CASSTTRGETQYF. The gene calls are TRBV7-2 and TRBJ2-5; tentatively, D is TRBD1 or TRBD2 (5 bases each). The germline V gene has CDR1 SGHTA and CDR2 FQGNSA. This CDR3 spans 13 amino acids. V lost 5 bases and J lost 4, with 11 bases in between.

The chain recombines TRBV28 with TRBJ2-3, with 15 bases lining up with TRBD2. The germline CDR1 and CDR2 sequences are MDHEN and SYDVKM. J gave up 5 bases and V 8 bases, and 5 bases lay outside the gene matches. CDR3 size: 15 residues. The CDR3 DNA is TGTGCCAGCGGACTAGCGGGAGGGGGGGGAGATACGCAGTATTTT. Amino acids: CASGLAGGGGDTQYF.

CDR3 region: CASRYTGTGVNTEAFF. CDR3 nucleotides: TGTGCCAGCAGATATACCGGGACAGGGGTGAACACTGAAGCTTTCTTT. The chain has TRBV7-9 and TRBJ1-1, with 10 nucleotides matching TRBD1. V dropped 6 bases and J dropped 0; count of bases not matched to a gene: 7. Germline CDR1 SEHNR, CDR2 FQNEAQ (reference sequence). The CDR3 contains 16 residues. The full variable domain, with the rest looked up from reference TRBV7-9 and TRBJ1-1, is DTGVSQNPRHKITKRGQNVTFRCDPISEHNRLYWYRQTLGQGPEFLTYFQNEAQLEKSRLLSDRFSAERPKGSFSTLEIQRTEQGDSAMYLCASRYTGTGVNTEAFFGQGTRLTVV.

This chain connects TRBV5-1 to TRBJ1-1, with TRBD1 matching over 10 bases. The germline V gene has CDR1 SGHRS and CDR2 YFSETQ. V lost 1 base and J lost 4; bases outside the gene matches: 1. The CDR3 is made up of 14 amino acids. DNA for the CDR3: TGCGCCAGCAGCTTGTGGACAGGGGGCACTGAAGCTTTCTTT. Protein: CASSLWTGGTEAFF.

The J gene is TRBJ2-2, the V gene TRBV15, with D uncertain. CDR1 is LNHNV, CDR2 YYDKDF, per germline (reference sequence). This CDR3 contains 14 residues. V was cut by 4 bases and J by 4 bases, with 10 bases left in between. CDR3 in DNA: TGTGCCACCAGCACTAGTCGGGTCACCGGGGAGCTGTTTTTT. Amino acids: CATSTSRVTGELFF.

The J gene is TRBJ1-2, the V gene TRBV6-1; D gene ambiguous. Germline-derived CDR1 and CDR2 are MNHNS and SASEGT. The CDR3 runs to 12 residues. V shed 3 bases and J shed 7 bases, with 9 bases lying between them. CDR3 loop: CASSDAGPGYTF. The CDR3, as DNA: TGTGCCAGCAGTGACGCCGGACCTGGCTACACCTTC.

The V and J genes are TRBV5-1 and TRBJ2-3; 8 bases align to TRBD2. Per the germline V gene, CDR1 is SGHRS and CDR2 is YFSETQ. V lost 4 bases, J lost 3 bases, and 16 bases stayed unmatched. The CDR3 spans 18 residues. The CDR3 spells CASSPVPFGGARTDTQYF. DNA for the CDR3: TGCGCCAGCAGCCCGGTCCCTTTCGGGGGGGCAAGGACAGATACGCAGTATTTT.

For the CDR3, the DNA is TGTGCCAGCAGCAAAGTTTCCACGCCCCGACTTTCTAATTCACCCCTCCACTTT. It translates to CASSKVSTPRLSNSPLHF. The V gene is TRBV21-1, the J gene TRBJ1-6. TRBV21-1 is tagged as a pseudogene. The CDR3 sequence is 18 residues long.

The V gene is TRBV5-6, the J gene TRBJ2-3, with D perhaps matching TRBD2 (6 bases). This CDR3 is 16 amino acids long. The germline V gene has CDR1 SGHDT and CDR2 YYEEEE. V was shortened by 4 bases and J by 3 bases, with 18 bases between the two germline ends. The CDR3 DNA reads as TGTGCCAGCAGCAAGAGACCGGGACTCCAAACAGATACGCAGTATTTT. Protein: CASSKRPGLQTDTQYF.

In DNA, the CDR3 is TGTGCCAGCAGGACGACAGGGGGCACAGATACGCAGTATTTT. Translating it yields CASRTTGGTDTQYF. The rearrangement uses TRBV6-5 and TRBJ2-3, with 8 bases lining up with TRBD1. CDR3 length equals 14 residues. Germline V gene sequence: CDR1 MNHEY, CDR2 SVGAGI. The ends lost 6 bases at V and 1 base at J; junction bases unmatched: 3.

The CDR3 sequence is CSVDKGTSGDTQYF. DNA for the CDR3: TGCAGCGTTGATAAGGGGACTAGCGGAGATACGCAGTATTTT. This chain uses TRBV29-1 with TRBJ2-3, with TRBD2 matching over 11 bases. V shed 3 bases, J shed 5 bases, and the junction held 4 bases outside the gene matches. Germline V lookup: CDR1 SQVTM, CDR2 ANQGSEA. This CDR3 has 14 amino acids.

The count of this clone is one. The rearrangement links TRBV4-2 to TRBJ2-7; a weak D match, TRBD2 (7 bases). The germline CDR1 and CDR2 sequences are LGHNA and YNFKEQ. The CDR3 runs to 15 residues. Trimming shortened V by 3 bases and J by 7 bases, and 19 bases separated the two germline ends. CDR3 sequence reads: CASSHPGAGEEEQYF. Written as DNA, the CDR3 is TGTGCCAGCAGCCACCCGGGGGCGGGAGAGGAGGAGCAGTACTTC.

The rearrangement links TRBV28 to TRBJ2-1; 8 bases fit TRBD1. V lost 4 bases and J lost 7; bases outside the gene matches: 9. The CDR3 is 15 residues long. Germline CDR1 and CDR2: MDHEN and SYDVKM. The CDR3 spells CASSSRGRLRNEQFF. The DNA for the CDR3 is TGTGCCAGCAGTTCCAGGGGGCGCCTGAGGAATGAGCAGTTCTTC.

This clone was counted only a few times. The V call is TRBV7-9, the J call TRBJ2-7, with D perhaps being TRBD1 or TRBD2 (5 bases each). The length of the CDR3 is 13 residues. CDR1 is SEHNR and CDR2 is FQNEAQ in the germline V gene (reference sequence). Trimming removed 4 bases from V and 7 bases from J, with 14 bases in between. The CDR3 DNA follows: TGTGCCAGCAGCTCGGGGCCCTGGAAGGAGCAGTACTTC. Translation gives CASSSGPWKEQYF.

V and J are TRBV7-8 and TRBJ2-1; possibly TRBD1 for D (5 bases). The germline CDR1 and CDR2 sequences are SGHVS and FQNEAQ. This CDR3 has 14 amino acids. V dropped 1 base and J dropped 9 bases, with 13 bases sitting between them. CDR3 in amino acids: CASSLVPDRGEQFF. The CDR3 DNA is TGTGCCAGCAGCTTAGTTCCCGATAGGGGTGAGCAGTTCTTC.

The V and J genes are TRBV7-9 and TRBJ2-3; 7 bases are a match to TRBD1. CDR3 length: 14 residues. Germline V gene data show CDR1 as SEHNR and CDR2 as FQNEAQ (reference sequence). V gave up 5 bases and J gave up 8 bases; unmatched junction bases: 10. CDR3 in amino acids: CASSASTGVGTQYF. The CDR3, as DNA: TGTGCCAGCAGCGCATCTACAGGGGTTGGTACGCAGTATTTT. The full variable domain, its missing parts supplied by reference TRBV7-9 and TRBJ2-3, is DTGVSQNPRHKITKRGQNVTFRCDPISEHNRLYWYRQTLGQGPEFLTYFQNEAQLEKSRLLSDRFSAERPKGSFSTLEIQRTEQGDSAMYLCASSASTGVGTQYFGPGTRLTVL.

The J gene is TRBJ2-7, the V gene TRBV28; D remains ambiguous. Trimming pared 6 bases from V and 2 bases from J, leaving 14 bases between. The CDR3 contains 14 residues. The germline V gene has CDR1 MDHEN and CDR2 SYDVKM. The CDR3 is CASRGESPPYEQYF. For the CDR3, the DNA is TGTGCCAGCAGGGGCGAGTCACCCCCCTACGAGCAGTACTTC.

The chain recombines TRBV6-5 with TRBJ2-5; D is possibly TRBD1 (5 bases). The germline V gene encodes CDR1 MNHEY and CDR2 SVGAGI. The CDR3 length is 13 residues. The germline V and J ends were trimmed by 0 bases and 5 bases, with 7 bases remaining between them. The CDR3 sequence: CASSYSGRETQYF. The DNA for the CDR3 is TGTGCCAGCAGTTACTCGGGGCGGGAGACCCAGTACTTC.

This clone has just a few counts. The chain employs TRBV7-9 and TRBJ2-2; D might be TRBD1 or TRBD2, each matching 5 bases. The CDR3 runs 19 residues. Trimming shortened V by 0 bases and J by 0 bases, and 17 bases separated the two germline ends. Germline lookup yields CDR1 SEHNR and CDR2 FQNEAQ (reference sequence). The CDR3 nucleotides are TGTGCCAGCAGCTTAGCGCCCCTACGGGGCAGGGCGAACACCGGGGAGCTGTTTTTT. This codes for CASSLAPLRGRANTGELFF.

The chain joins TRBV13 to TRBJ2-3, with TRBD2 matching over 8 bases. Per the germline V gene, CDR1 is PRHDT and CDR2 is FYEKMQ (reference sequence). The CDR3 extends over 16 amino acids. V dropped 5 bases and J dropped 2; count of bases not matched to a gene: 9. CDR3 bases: TGTGCCAGCAGCCCCCGCGTAGCGGGGACCACAGATACGCAGTATTTT. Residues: CASSPRVAGTTDTQYF.

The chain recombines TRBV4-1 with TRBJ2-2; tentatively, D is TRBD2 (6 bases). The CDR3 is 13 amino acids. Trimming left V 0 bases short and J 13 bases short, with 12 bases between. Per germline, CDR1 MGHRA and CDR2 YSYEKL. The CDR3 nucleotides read TGCGCCAGCAGCCAAGATAGAGGGACTGTGCTGTTTTTT. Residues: CASSQDRGTVLFF.